The T cell receptor (beta chain) described here comes from a study of T cell responses to AZD1222 COVID-19 vaccine. General study findings and limits: Donors in the cohort were predominantly white British and more often female, and clonal diversity was possibly underestimated. Among spike-specific TCRs, nearly half reportedly target unmutated variant regions. CD4 TCRs associated with vaccination spanned spike, dominating at 160-218 and 743-854.

The table came from immunoSEQ multiplex PCR; TCRdb's copy has only in-frame clones and leaves some out. The table shows around 120,000 clones, with around 92% occurring only once. The CDR3 extends over 12 amino acids. V lost 6 bases, J lost 9 bases, and 12 bases lay in between. About this clone itself: No antigen is known for it.

The source material was peripheral blood, sampled 28 days after the second AZD1222 dose. The source of this sequence is an adult who received the AZD1222 COVID-19 vaccine. The chain uses TRBV12-3 or TRBV12-4 and TRBJ2-1; weak D call: TRBD2 (5 bases). The CDR3 loop is CASSKRTFEQFF. In DNA form, the CDR3 reads TGTGCCAGCAGCAAACGGACTTTTGAGCAGTTCTTC.